What follows are 14 T cell receptor beta chains derived from one specimen sequenced in a study of blood T cell repertoires in COVID-19. Using immunoSEQ multiplex PCR, the repertoire was profiled, and TCRdb retains in-frame clones only, with some absent. The table includes 140,000 to 150,000 clones, just under 85% detected once. Sequencing used PBMCs or T cells enriched from blood (not recorded which). The receptors stem from a woman aged 40 to 50 who had recovered from COVID-19.

This clone was detected only once. This rearrangement joins TRBV10-2 to TRBJ2-3; 9 bases are a match to TRBD2. This CDR3 comprises 17 residues. V dropped 0 bases and J dropped 1; count of bases not matched to a gene: 5. From germline, CDR1 is WSHSY and CDR2 SAAADI. The CDR3 DNA follows: TGCGCCAGCAGTGAGTCGGCGGCTAGCGGGGGCACAGATACGCAGTATTTT. Translated: CASSESAASGGTDTQYF.

The rearrangement uses TRBV2 and TRBJ1-5; maybe TRBD1 (6 bases). Germline CDR1 is SNHLY and CDR2 is FYNNEI. Trimming pared 5 bases from V and 0 bases from J, leaving 17 bases between. This CDR3 spans 17 amino acids. In nucleotides, the CDR3 is TGTGCCAGCAGTCCGATCCCACAGGGCTATAGCAATCAGCCCCAGCATTTT. Translated, it gives CASSPIPQGYSNQPQHF.

V usage is TRBV7-8 and J usage is TRBJ1-2, with 8 nucleotides matching TRBD1. V trimming: 4 bases; J trimming: 4 bases; junction bases outside the gene matches: 8. This CDR3 region has 15 residues. Per germline, CDR1 SGHVS and CDR2 FQNEAQ. CDR3 DNA: TGTGCCAGCAGCTCGCGGACAGGGAAGAGCTATGGCTACACCTTC. Translating gives CASSSRTGKSYGYTF.

The chain recombines TRBV11-2 with TRBJ1-1, with TRBD1 matching over 7 bases. Per the germline V gene, CDR1 is SGHAT and CDR2 is FQNNGV. The CDR3 contains 14 residues. Unmatched junction bases numbered 3, after V lost 4 bases and J lost 1 base. The DNA for the CDR3 is TGTGCCAGCAGCTGGAGGACAGGGAACACTGAAGCTTTCTTT. Its translation: CASSWRTGNTEAFF. Full variable domain (rest looked up from reference TRBV11-2 and TRBJ1-1): EAGVAQSPRYKIIEKRQSVAFWCNPISGHATLYWYQQILGQGPKLLIQFQNNGVVDDSQLPKDRFSAERLKGVDSTLKIQPAKLEDSAVYLCASSWRTGNTEAFFGQGTRLTVV.

The V and J genes are TRBV2 and TRBJ2-5; D is possibly TRBD2 (6 bases). There are 14 residues in the CDR3. V lost 2 bases and J lost 5, with 12 bases in between. CDR1 is SNHLY, CDR2 FYNNEI, per germline. The CDR3 DNA sequence: TGTGCCAGCAGTGAACGGGGGTTGTTGGAGACCCAGTACTTC. Its protein is CASSERGLLETQYF.

The chain employs TRBV5-1 and TRBJ2-5; TRBD2 matches at 9 bases. This CDR3 comprises 16 residues. Germline CDR1 SGHRS, CDR2 YFSETQ. Trimming cost V 4 bases and J 0 bases; bases outside gene matches: 7. The CDR3 region has the DNA TGCGCCAGCAGCCGGACAGCTAGCGGGGACCAAGAGACCCAGTACTTC. Protein product: CASSRTASGDQETQYF.

V is TRBV29-1 and J is TRBJ2-3; no clear D. CDR1 SQVTM and CDR2 ANQGSEA come from the germline V gene. V lost 1 base and J lost 0, with 11 bases in between. The CDR3 runs 15 residues. The DNA of the CDR3 is TGCAGCGTTGAAGCCAGGCACCTGAGCACAGATACGCAGTATTTT. This translates into CSVEARHLSTDTQYF.

The chain is built from TRBV5-5 and TRBJ1-2; a possible D gene is TRBD1 (6 bases). Germline CDR1 is SGHKS and CDR2 is YYEKEE (reference sequence). This CDR3 is 14 amino acids long. V dropped 3 bases and J dropped 0 bases, with 9 bases sitting between them. CDR3 sequence (DNA): TGTGCCAGCAGCTGGGGACACTCTAACTATGGCTACACCTTC. Translated: CASSWGHSNYGYTF.

The chain joins TRBV27 to TRBJ2-2, with 8 nucleotides matching TRBD1. CDR3 length equals 16 residues. J gave up 1 base and V 3 bases, and 4 bases lay outside the gene matches. CDR1 is MNHEY and CDR2 is SMNVEV in the germline V gene (reference sequence). CDR3 in amino acids: CASSFYGTGNTGELFF. The CDR3 DNA reads TGTGCCAGCAGTTTCTATGGGACAGGGAACACCGGGGAGCTGTTTTTT.

This chain joins TRBV14 and TRBJ2-3; D is possibly TRBD2 (6 bases). Trimming shortened V by 4 bases and J by 1 base, and 12 bases separated the two germline ends. Germline V gene sequence: CDR1 SGHDN, CDR2 FVKESK. CDR3 length: 15 amino acids. CDR3 sequence: CASSRTPGGTDTQYF. Written as DNA, the CDR3 is TGTGCCAGCAGCCGAACGCCGGGAGGCACAGATACGCAGTATTTT.

The V gene is TRBV29-1, the J gene TRBJ2-7; D gene ambiguous. Trimming left V 4 bases short and J 3 bases short, with 10 bases between. The CDR3 loop spans 12 amino acids. Germline V gene lookup returns CDR1 SQVTM and CDR2 ANQGSEA. This CDR3 is CSVGHMNYEQYF. The CDR3 DNA reads TGCAGCGTTGGACACATGAACTACGAGCAGTACTTC.

This sequence joins TRBV5-5 and TRBJ2-7; 9 bases match TRBD2. This CDR3 has 14 residues. V lost 5 bases, J lost 1 base, and 4 bases stayed unmatched. Germline V CDR1 and CDR2: SGHKS, YYEKEE (reference sequence). The CDR3 loop is CASRPGLASYEQYF. For the CDR3, the DNA is TGTGCCAGCAGGCCCGGACTAGCGTCCTACGAGCAGTACTTC.

Only one count was recorded for this clone. V and J are TRBV5-4 and TRBJ2-5; the match to TRBD1 covers 10 bases. V was clipped by 5 bases and J by 6 bases; unmatched bases: 10. The CDR3 runs to 15 residues. Germline-derived CDR1 and CDR2 are SGHNT and YYREEE (reference sequence). CDR3 amino acids: CASSSDRGSAKTQYF. The CDR3 DNA follows: TGTGCCAGCAGTTCGGACAGGGGGTCCGCAAAGACCCAGTACTTC.

The genes are TRBV15 and TRBJ2-5; D may be TRBD1 (6 bases). The CDR3 consists of 15 residues. CDR1 is LNHNV and CDR2 is YYDKDF in the germline V gene (reference sequence). Trimming removed 0 bases from V and 1 base from J, with 9 bases in between. Written as DNA, the CDR3 is TGTGCCACCAGCAGAGATCAGGGGCCCCAAGAGACCCAGTACTTC. Protein sequence: CATSRDQGPQETQYF.